The TCR beta chain under discussion was sequenced for a study of T cells after yellow fever vaccination. This clonotype was found many times. V gave up 4 bases and J gave up 4 bases, with 15 bases separating them. CDR1 is SGHKS, CDR2 YYEKEE, per germline (reference sequence). The CDR3 loop spans 15 amino acids. One entry per CDR3 protein results from TCRdb running MiXCR on the 5' RACE reads. The table includes more than 90,000 distinct CDR3 sequences, around 8.6% detected once. The specimen comprised CD8+ T cells sorted from PBMCs, sampled 45 days after the yellow fever booster vaccination. The sequence was collected from a man aged 25-40 years who received the YFV17D yellow fever vaccine. The J gene is TRBJ2-1, the V gene TRBV5-5, with D unclear. The CDR3 loop is CASSRTSWTYNEQFF. The CDR3 nucleotides read TGTGCCAGCAGCCGTACGTCCTGGACGTACAATGAGCAGTTCTTC.